The rows below give T cell receptor beta chains drawn from one sample of a study of blood T cell repertoires in COVID-19. Data came from immunoSEQ multiplex PCR; TCRdb stores just in-frame clones and leaves some out. The table includes more than 95,000 clones, around 80% detected once. Sequencing was done on a sample of peripheral blood. These TCRs come from a man aged 30 to 45 with COVID-19, enrolled during active disease. Each CDR3 is given with its conserved first and last residue. The D gene is left open where the match is weak. A clone size is listed for some rows: how often the clone was seen (once, few, many), or a class if it is expanded.

clone_size d_call j_call v_call cdr3_aa cdr3_nt
once TRBD1 TRBJ1-2 TRBV19 CASSTPGQGRHYGYTF TGTGCCAGTAGTACCCCGGGACAGGGAAGGCACTATGGCTACACCTTC
. . TRBJ1-6 TRBV5-6 CASSLGTFDSPLHF TGTGCCAGCAGCTTGGGGACATTCGATTCACCCCTCCACTTT
. TRBD2 TRBJ2-1 TRBV19 CASSRVAGSYNEQFF TGTGCCAGTAGTCGCGTAGCGGGCTCCTACAATGAGCAGTTCTTC
. . TRBJ1-4 TRBV9 CASSARGRRGGEKLFF TGTGCCAGCAGCGCCAGGGGACGGCGGGGGGGTGAAAAACTGTTTTTT
. TRBD1 TRBJ1-5 TRBV10-2 CASSERGQGIHQPQHF TGCGCCAGCAGTGAACGGGGACAGGGGATACATCAGCCCCAGCATTTT
few . TRBJ1-5 TRBV5-5 CASSILPGGTSNQPQHF TGTGCCAGCAGCATCCTTCCTGGGGGCACGAGCAATCAGCCCCAGCATTTT
. . TRBJ2-3 TRBV7-2 CASSPGHHTDTQYF TGTGCCAGCAGCCCGGGACACCACACAGATACGCAGTATTTT
. . TRBJ1-6 TRBV6-1 CASSEGVGGNSPLHF TGTGCCAGCAGTGAAGGGGTAGGGGGTAATTCACCCCTCCACTTT
. TRBD1 TRBJ2-7 TRBV18 CASSPFAGTGNEQYF TGTGCCAGCTCACCTTTCGCCGGGACAGGGAACGAGCAGTACTTC
. . TRBJ1-1 TRBV12-3/TRBV12-4 CASRLQGPEAFF TGTGCCAGCAGACTACAGGGCCCTGAAGCTTTCTTT
once . TRBJ2-5 TRBV7-8 CASRPGMSETQYF TGTGCCAGCAGGCCAGGGATGAGCGAGACCCAGTACTTC
. . TRBJ1-1 TRBV12-5 CASGSRGGTEAFF TGTGCTAGTGGTTCGAGGGGGGGCACTGAAGCTTTCTTT
. TRBD1 TRBJ2-7 TRBV12-5 CASGRTGTGGIEQYF TGTGCTAGTGGTAGGACCGGGACAGGGGGGATCGAGCAGTACTTC
. . TRBJ1-2 TRBV7-2 CASSTGLTPSYGYTF TGTGCCAGCAGCACCGGACTGACTCCTAGCTATGGCTACACCTTC
. . TRBJ2-3 TRBV4-3 CASSPRQAGTDTQYF TGCGCCAGCAGCCCTCGTCAGGCCGGCACAGATACGCAGTATTTT
. . TRBJ1-2 TRBV14 CASSQGLHGGYGYTF TGTGCCAGCAGCCAAGGCCTGCACGGGGGCTATGGCTACACCTTC
few TRBD1 TRBJ1-1 TRBV19 CASSIGQGDGKAFF TGTGCCAGTAGTATAGGGCAGGGGGACGGGAAAGCTTTCTTT
. . TRBJ1-1 TRBV4-1 CASSQGIPGESEAFF TGCGCCAGCAGCCAAGGTATCCCAGGGGAATCTGAAGCTTTCTTT
. TRBD1 TRBJ1-1 TRBV27 CASSLGQGLWAFF TGTGCCAGCAGTTTAGGACAGGGACTGTGGGCTTTCTTT
. TRBD1 TRBJ1-4 TRBV5-8 CASSLARGHGEKLFF TGTGCCAGCAGCTTGGCTAGGGGGCACGGTGAAAAACTGTTTTTT
. TRBD2 TRBJ2-3 TRBV7-6 CASSPGTSGELSTDTQYF TGTGCCAGCAGCCCTGGGACTAGCGGGGAACTTAGCACAGATACGCAGTATTTT
. TRBD1 TRBJ2-2 TRBV29-1 CSVETGGTGELFF TGCAGCGTGGAGACAGGGGGCACCGGGGAGCTGTTTTTT
. . TRBJ2-7 TRBV18 CASSPSPVYEQYF TGTGCCAGCTCACCTTCTCCAGTCTACGAGCAGTACTTC
few TRBD2 TRBJ2-5 TRBV6-4 CASSPLAGEGETQYF TGTGCCAGCAGCCCCCTAGCGGGAGAGGGAGAGACCCAGTACTTC
. . TRBJ1-5 TRBV4-3 CASSLYRNQPQHF TGCGCCAGCAGCCTATACAGGAATCAGCCCCAGCATTTT
. . TRBJ2-5 TRBV9 CASSVDLETQYF TGTGCCAGCAGCGTAGACTTGGAGACCCAGTACTTC
. . TRBJ2-7 TRBV6-2/TRBV6-3 CASSSPGIGYEQYF TGTGCCAGCAGTTCCCCCGGGATCGGGTACGAGCAGTACTTC
few . TRBJ1-5 TRBV11-2 CASSLVGGVEPQHF TGTGCCAGCAGCTTAGTCGGGGGGGTTGAGCCCCAGCATTTT
. . TRBJ2-7 TRBV19 CASSPKRGGDYEQYF TGTGCCAGTAGTCCCAAAAGAGGGGGGGATTACGAGCAGTACTTC
. TRBD1 TRBJ1-1 TRBV7-2 CASSSGQATEAFF TGTGCCAGCAGCTCGGGACAGGCCACTGAAGCTTTCTTT
. TRBD2 TRBJ2-7 TRBV5-6 CASSSAAGGPGYEQYF TGTGCCAGCAGCTCGGCAGCGGGAGGGCCTGGATACGAGCAGTACTTC
. . TRBJ1-1 TRBV12-5 CASGLVLGENTEAFF TGTGCTAGTGGTTTGGTACTAGGAGAGAACACTGAAGCTTTCTTT
once TRBD1 TRBJ2-2 TRBV19 CASSTILGGAGTGELFF TGTGCCAGTAGTACGATCCTAGGGGGCGCGGGCACCGGGGAGCTGTTTTTT
. TRBD2 TRBJ2-1 TRBV7-3 CASSLMGLAGEQFF TGTGCCAGCAGCTTAATGGGACTAGCGGGAGAGCAGTTCTTC
. TRBD2 TRBJ2-7 TRBV30 CAFEPPSGSYEQYF TGTGCCTTTGAGCCCCCTAGCGGTTCCTACGAGCAGTACTTC
. TRBD1 TRBJ2-5 TRBV12-3/TRBV12-4 CASSFTGEETQYF TGTGCCAGCAGCTTCACAGGGGAGGAGACCCAGTACTTC
. . TRBJ2-7 TRBV30 CACLLSGNPYEQYF TGTGCCTGCCTCCTTAGCGGTAACCCCTACGAGCAGTACTTC
once . TRBJ2-3 TRBV7-2 CASSMDNTDTQYF TGTGCCAGCAGCATGGACAACACAGATACGCAGTATTTT
. TRBD1 TRBJ2-3 TRBV7-9 CASSLGQGTTDTQYF TGTGCCAGCAGCTTAGGACAGGGAACAACAGATACGCAGTATTTT
. . TRBJ2-2 TRBV6-5 CASSRGIASAGELFF TGTGCCAGCAGTCGCGGGATTGCCTCCGCCGGGGAGCTGTTTTTT
. TRBD2 TRBJ2-1 TRBV9 CASSAGLAGSGPNEQFF TGTGCCAGCAGCGCGGGACTAGCGGGATCGGGGCCCAATGAGCAGTTCTTC
. TRBD1 TRBJ2-7 TRBV19 CASQPDRDSYEQYF TGTGCCAGCCAACCCGACAGGGACTCCTACGAGCAGTACTTC
once . TRBJ2-2 TRBV28 CASSFWDSLTGELFF TGTGCCAGCAGTTTCTGGGACTCTCTCACCGGGGAGCTGTTTTTT
. . TRBJ2-3 TRBV4-1 CASSPGLWDRTDTQYF TGCGCCAGCAGCCCGGGACTTTGGGACCGGACAGATACGCAGTATTTT
few . TRBJ1-2 TRBV27 CASSEAGLSGYTF TGTGCCAGCAGTGAGGCGGGGCTGAGTGGCTACACCTTC
. . TRBJ1-4 TRBV5-1 CASSLASTNEKLFF TGCGCCAGCAGCTTGGCGTCAACTAATGAAAAACTGTTTTTT
. TRBD2 TRBJ2-3 TRBV5-3 CARRGTSGHTTSTDTQYF TGTGCCAGAAGGGGGACTAGCGGGCATACAACTAGCACAGATACGCAGTATTTT
. TRBD2 TRBJ2-1 TRBV5-1 CASSLASAGGRYNEQFF TGCGCCAGCAGCTTGGCCTCGGCGGGGGGAAGGTACAATGAGCAGTTCTTC
. TRBD1 TRBJ2-2 TRBV19 CASSPIPGQGSTGELFF TGTGCCAGTAGCCCAATCCCGGGACAGGGGTCGACCGGGGAGCTGTTTTTT
. . TRBJ1-1 TRBV24-1 CATISDAGDEAFF TGTGCCACCATATCTGACGCAGGGGATGAAGCTTTCTTT
once . TRBJ2-3 TRBV7-9 CASSLVGETSTDTQYF TGTGCCAGCAGCTTAGTCGGAGAGACTAGCACAGATACGCAGTATTTT
. TRBD1 TRBJ1-4 TRBV7-2 CASSRRQGINEKLFF TGTGCCAGCAGCCGCAGACAGGGGATAAATGAAAAACTGTTTTTT
. . TRBJ2-3 TRBV6-2/TRBV6-3 CASSYGIATTDTQYF TGTGCCAGCAGTTACGGAATAGCGACGACAGATACGCAGTATTTT
. TRBD2 TRBJ2-5 TRBV28 CASSLSGLARGSQETQYF TGTGCCAGCAGTTTGTCAGGACTAGCGCGGGGGAGCCAAGAGACCCAGTACTTC